The T cell receptor (beta chain) under discussion was sequenced for a study of T cells in women clearing cervical HPV infection. Turning to the study itself: Case blood drawn at lesion detection; control blood after infection cleared.

TCRdb's table, derived via immunoSEQ multiplex PCR, lists solely in-frame clones and lacks some. The listing contains 25,000 to 35,000 clones. A word on this clone: The antigen is unknown. From the germline J gene comes the end of the CDR3, since the read stops 3 residues before it.

Regarding the study as a whole: TRBV6-7 abundance was lower in cases than controls (roughly 0.11% versus 0.16%).

The germline gives CDR1 SQVTM, CDR2 ANQGSEA. The CDR3 has 14 amino acids. J lost 2 bases, V lost 4 bases, and 5 bases had no gene match. V is TRBV29-1 and J is TRBJ2-7; TRBD2 aligns across 10 bases. The sequencing sample was made of blood buffy coat. The sequence was collected from a woman aged 18-70 years with a cervical HPV16 infection that either progressed to CIN3+ or cleared (not recorded which). The sequenced CDR3 bases are TGCAGCGTTGCTCCGGGACTAGCGACCTACGAG. Translation gives CSVAPGLATYE. The CDR3 reads in full as CSVAPGLATYEQYF.